The rows below give T cell receptor beta chains drawn from one sample of a study of T cells in Graves' hyperthyroidism and ophthalmopathy. In TCRdb, the multiplex PCR reads were re-called with MiXCR into one record per CDR3 protein. The sample includes approximately 690,000 distinct CDR3 sequences, roughly 15% of them seen just once. What was sequenced was blood. These receptors were collected from a woman between 45 and 60 years old with Graves' ophthalmopathy. Each CDR3 is given with its conserved first and last residue. A D gene is named only where the DNA matches it firmly. Clone size appears in some rows only: once, few, many, or a class for an expanded clone.

clone_size	d_call	j_call	v_call	cdr3_nt	cdr3_aa
-	TRBD2	TRBJ2-1	TRBV29-1	TGCAGCGTTGAAGCCGAAGTTAGGCTAGCGGGAGGAAATGAGCAGTTCTTC	CSVEAEVRLAGGNEQFF
-	-	TRBJ1-5	TRBV12-3/TRBV12-4	TGTGCCAGCAGTTTGTATGATAGCAATCAGCCCCAGCATTTT	CASSLYDSNQPQHF
many	-	TRBJ2-3	TRBV30	TGTGCCTGGAGTGGGGGGACACCAGATACGCAGTATTTT	CAWSGGTPDTQYF
-	TRBD1	TRBJ2-5	TRBV6-1	TGTGCCAGCAGCCGGACAGGGGGCCGTCCGGAGACCCAGTACTTC	CASSRTGGRPETQYF
-	TRBD2	TRBJ2-2	TRBV3-1	TGTGCCAGCAGCCAATCGGCTAGCGGAACCGGGGAGCTGTTTTTT	CASSQSASGTGELFF
many	TRBD2	TRBJ2-1	TRBV18	TGTGCCAGCTCACCTACGACTAGCGGAGCCAACAATGAGCAGTTCTTC	CASSPTTSGANNEQFF
-	-	TRBJ2-1	TRBV7-2	TGTGCCGGTTACCCAGGGGGGGCCTACAATGAGCAGTTCTTC	CAGYPGGAYNEQFF
many	-	TRBJ2-3	TRBV28	TGTGCCAGCAGTACGTACCTTAGCACAGATACGCAGTATTTT	CASSTYLSTDTQYF
few	-	TRBJ2-1	TRBV25-1	TGTGCCAGCAATCCGTTAAGACAGCCCTACAATGAGCAGTTCTTC	CASNPLRQPYNEQFF
few	-	TRBJ2-1	TRBV7-9	TGTGCCAGCAGCTCTTTTTACAGGGACTACAATGAGCAGTTCTTC	CASSSFYRDYNEQFF
many	-	TRBJ1-1	TRBV20-1	TGCAGTGCTAGAGACCAGGGAAAGAACACTGAAGCTTTCTTT	CSARDQGKNTEAFF
many	TRBD2	TRBJ2-4	TRBV18	TGTGCCAGCTCACCGGGACTAGCGGGAGGCTGGGTTGCCAAAAACATTCAGTACTTC	CASSPGLAGGWVAKNIQYF
few	-	TRBJ1-5	TRBV19	TGTGCCAGTATGTCCAGGGTGCCCAATAGCAATCAGCCCCAGCATTTT	CASMSRVPNSNQPQHF
many	-	TRBJ2-5	TRBV29-1	TGCAGCGCCGTAGCTTCGGGGCAAGAGACCCAGTACTTC	CSAVASGQETQYF
many	-	TRBJ1-1	TRBV7-2	TGTGCCAGCAGCTTAGGTCTGGGTGGAGGCACTGAAGCTTTCTTT	CASSLGLGGGTEAFF
-	TRBD2	TRBJ2-1	TRBV5-1	TGCGCCAGCAGGGCGGGAGGAATGGGGAATGAGCAGTTCTTC	CASRAGGMGNEQFF
-	-	TRBJ2-1	TRBV10-3	TGTGCCATCAGCGTAAAGGGGAGTGAGCAGTTCTTC	CAISVKGSEQFF
few	TRBD1	TRBJ1-1	TRBV4-3	TGCGCCAGCAGCCAGGTGGACAGGGGATCTGAAGCTTTCTTT	CASSQVDRGSEAFF
many	-	TRBJ1-5	TRBV29-1	TGCAGCGTTGTGACAGGAAACGACAATCAGCCCCAGCATTTT	CSVVTGNDNQPQHF
few	TRBD1	TRBJ1-5	TRBV5-8	TGTGCCAGCAACCCGACAGGGACTCAGCCCCAGCATTTT	CASNPTGTQPQHF
many	-	TRBJ1-1	TRBV6-5	TGTGCCAGCAGTTACTCGGATGGTAGAACTGAAGCTTTCTTT	CASSYSDGRTEAFF
many	-	TRBJ1-5	TRBV30	TGTGCCTGGAGTCGAGGGGTGGGCAATCAGCCCCAGCATTTT	CAWSRGVGNQPQHF
-	TRBD2	TRBJ2-3	TRBV7-9	TGTGCCAGCAGCTTAGGAGCAGCGGGGATCACAGATACGCAGTATTTT	CASSLGAAGITDTQYF
-	TRBD2	TRBJ2-1	TRBV20-1	TGCAGTGCCATCGGGACTAGCGGATACAATGAGCAGTTCTTC	CSAIGTSGYNEQFF
many	TRBD2	TRBJ2-3	TRBV12-3/TRBV12-4	TGTGCCAGCAGTTTATCTCGGGGAGCGGGGCTCACAGATACGCAGTATTTT	CASSLSRGAGLTDTQYF
-	-	TRBJ1-2	TRBV24-1	TGTGCCACCAGTGATTCTACATACGGGAGCTACACCTTC	CATSDSTYGSYTF
-	TRBD2	TRBJ2-3	TRBV29-1	TGCAGCGGGAGGACTAGCGGGAAAGCAGATACGCAGTATTTT	CSGRTSGKADTQYF
once	TRBD1	TRBJ1-4	TRBV16	TGTGCCAGCAGCCTCTCTCGGAACAGGGGTGATCGGGAAAAACTGTTTTTT	CASSLSRNRGDREKLFF
many	TRBD1	TRBJ1-5	TRBV19	TGTGCCAGTAGTACCAGGGGACAGGGTGGAAATCAGCCCCAGCATTTT	CASSTRGQGGNQPQHF
many	-	TRBJ2-7	TRBV28	TGTGCCAGCAGTTCCCCGGAAGGTTTGGAAGAGCAGTACTTC	CASSSPEGLEEQYF
few	-	TRBJ2-1	TRBV6-6	TGTGCCAGCAGTTACGCTAGCTCCTACAATGAGCAGTTCTTC	CASSYASSYNEQFF
many	-	TRBJ1-2	TRBV7-2	TGTGCCAGCAGCCTTTCCCGGGACGGCCGGTATGGCTACACCTTC	CASSLSRDGRYGYTF
few	TRBD2	TRBJ2-1	TRBV3-1	TGTGCCAGCAGCCAAGATCCGGCGGGAGGCCGATATTACAATGAGCAGTTCTTC	CASSQDPAGGRYYNEQFF
many	TRBD1	TRBJ1-2	TRBV18	TGTGCCAGCTCACCACTTCCCCTGCGGACAGGGGACTATGGCTACACCTTC	CASSPLPLRTGDYGYTF
few	-	TRBJ2-3	TRBV5-1	TGCGCCAGCAGCTTCACCTCAGGGGCCGGCACAGATACGCAGTATTTT	CASSFTSGAGTDTQYF
-	-	TRBJ2-1	TRBV6-2/TRBV6-3	TGTGCCAGCAGTTACGTGAACATGGATGAGCAGTTCTTC	CASSYVNMDEQFF
-	-	TRBJ2-7	TRBV27	TGTGCCAGCAGTCGACAGGCCACCTACGAGCAGTACTTC	CASSRQATYEQYF
-	TRBD2	TRBJ2-1	TRBV27	TGTGCCAGCAGTTTATGGCGGGAGGCATCACTTGAGCAGTTCTTC	CASSLWREASLEQFF
few	-	TRBJ2-7	TRBV5-6	TGTGCCAGCAGATCTGGGCCGTTGAGCGAGCAGTACTTC	CASRSGPLSEQYF
-	-	TRBJ2-5	TRBV12-5	TGTGCTAGTGGTTTGGTACTGGGGGTGGTGAGAGAGACCCAGTACTTC	CASGLVLGVVRETQYF
few	-	TRBJ2-3	TRBV7-3	TGTGCCAGCAGAAACGGGCGTGGGGATACGCAGTATTTT	CASRNGRGDTQYF
many	TRBD1	TRBJ1-1	TRBV20-1	TGCAGTGCTAGAAGGACAGGGGGTAACACTGAAGCTTTCTTT	CSARRTGGNTEAFF
many	-	TRBJ1-6	TRBV2	TGTTCATGCAGCACCGGAGGAGGTAATTCACCCCTCCACTTT	CSCSTGGGNSPLHF
-	TRBD1	TRBJ2-3	TRBV11-2	TGTGCCAGCAGCCTAAGACAGGGTAGGATAAAATCAGATACGCAATATTTT	CASSLRQGRIKSDTQYF
many	-	TRBJ2-1	TRBV7-2	TGTGCCAGCAGCTTAGCGAGGGGCAATGAGCAGTTCTTC	CASSLARGNEQFF
-	-	TRBJ1-3	TRBV18	TGTGCCAGCTCACCGTTTGAGACAATTGGAAACACCATATATTTT	CASSPFETIGNTIYF
many	TRBD1	TRBJ2-7	TRBV12-3/TRBV12-4	TGTGCCAGCAGACAGGACAGGGCGAGCTCCTACGAGCAGTACTTC	CASRQDRASSYEQYF
many	-	TRBJ2-1	TRBV7-2	TGTGCCAGCCGCTCGTCCCAGGGGTTCTACAATGAGCAGCTCTTC	CASRSSQGFYNEQLF
-	TRBD1	TRBJ1-1	TRBV9	TGTGCCAGCAGCGAGGGCAGGGGGCGAACTGAAGCTTTCTTT	CASSEGRGRTEAFF
many	-	TRBJ2-7	TRBV27	TGTGCCAGCAGTCAGACCGGGACGTCCTATTACGAGCAGTACTTC	CASSQTGTSYYEQYF
many	-	TRBJ1-5	TRBV7-8	TGTGCCAGCAGCCCCGTCGCGGCAGGGGTAAGGCAGCCCCAGCATTTT	CASSPVAAGVRQPQHF
few	-	TRBJ1-1	TRBV9	TGTGCCAGCAGCGTTACCTCCTCCGTCGGGGGAGCTTTCTTT	CASSVTSSVGGAFF
many	TRBD2	TRBJ2-7	TRBV7-2	TGTGCCAGCAGCTTTGGGACTACCGAAGACGAGCAGTACTTC	CASSFGTTEDEQYF
-	TRBD1	TRBJ1-4	TRBV30	TGTGCCTGGAGTCCGGGACAGGGAGGTGAAAAACTGTTTTTT	CAWSPGQGGEKLFF
-	TRBD2	TRBJ2-1	TRBV15	TGTGCCACCAGCAGTCCGAGCGGGAACTCCTACAATGAGCAGTTCTTC	CATSSPSGNSYNEQFF